This TCR beta chain was sequenced during a study of STAT5B mutations in CD4+ large granular lymphocyte leukemia. In the study overall: Healthy donors showed HLA-associated enrichment of the CDR3 'QG' motif. Study results and caveats: Data were not HLA-matched across samples. Without putative leukemic clones, patient CD4-sorted repertoires remained more clonal than healthy CD4+ repertoires.

The assay was immunoSEQ multiplex PCR, and TCRdb's table has in-frame clones only and misses some. The sample carries around 32,000 clones, around two thirds recorded once. About this clone itself: As yet, its antigen is unknown. One junction end does not reproduce the germline sequence, and a read error may be involved. This sample also contains other DNA sequences that code for the same CDR3.

The TCR sequence derives from a human donor in good health. Sequenced: CD4+ T cells from blood buffy coats.

This chain's CDR3 is CASSPPYGVNTEAFF. Here the CDR3 DNA reads TGTGCCAGCTCACCACCGTATGGAGTAAACACTGAAGCCTTCTTT. The gene calls are TRBV18 and TRBJ1-1, with no clear D. Per germline, CDR1 KGHSH and CDR2 LQKENI. The CDR3 loop spans 15 amino acids.